The present entry profiles one TCR beta chain with its context. Its antigen is unidentified. Before thyroid surgery, none of the patients had received any treatment. TCRdb re-called the PCR reads through MiXCR. The repertoire holds tens of thousands of clones, with roughly 26% as singletons. V lost 5 bases, J lost 0 bases, and 10 bases lay in between. This CDR3 comprises 14 residues. These data belong to a study of metastatic and nonmetastatic thyroid tumors. Study conclusions and caveats: Reports indicated that malignant thyroid tumors showed significantly higher TCR beta diversity than benign nodules did, in blood and tumor.

This clonotype was sampled from a female donor with papillary thyroid cancer or a benign thyroid nodule (not recorded which). Some clones in this sample may be carry-over from other donors' samples. This chain links TRBV12-3 or TRBV12-4 with TRBJ1-1; D is uncertain. The specimen sequenced was tumor tissue. Here the CDR3 reads CASSLRPMNTEAFF. CDR3 in DNA: TGTGCCAGCAGTCTACGACCAATGAACACTGAAGCTTTCTTT.